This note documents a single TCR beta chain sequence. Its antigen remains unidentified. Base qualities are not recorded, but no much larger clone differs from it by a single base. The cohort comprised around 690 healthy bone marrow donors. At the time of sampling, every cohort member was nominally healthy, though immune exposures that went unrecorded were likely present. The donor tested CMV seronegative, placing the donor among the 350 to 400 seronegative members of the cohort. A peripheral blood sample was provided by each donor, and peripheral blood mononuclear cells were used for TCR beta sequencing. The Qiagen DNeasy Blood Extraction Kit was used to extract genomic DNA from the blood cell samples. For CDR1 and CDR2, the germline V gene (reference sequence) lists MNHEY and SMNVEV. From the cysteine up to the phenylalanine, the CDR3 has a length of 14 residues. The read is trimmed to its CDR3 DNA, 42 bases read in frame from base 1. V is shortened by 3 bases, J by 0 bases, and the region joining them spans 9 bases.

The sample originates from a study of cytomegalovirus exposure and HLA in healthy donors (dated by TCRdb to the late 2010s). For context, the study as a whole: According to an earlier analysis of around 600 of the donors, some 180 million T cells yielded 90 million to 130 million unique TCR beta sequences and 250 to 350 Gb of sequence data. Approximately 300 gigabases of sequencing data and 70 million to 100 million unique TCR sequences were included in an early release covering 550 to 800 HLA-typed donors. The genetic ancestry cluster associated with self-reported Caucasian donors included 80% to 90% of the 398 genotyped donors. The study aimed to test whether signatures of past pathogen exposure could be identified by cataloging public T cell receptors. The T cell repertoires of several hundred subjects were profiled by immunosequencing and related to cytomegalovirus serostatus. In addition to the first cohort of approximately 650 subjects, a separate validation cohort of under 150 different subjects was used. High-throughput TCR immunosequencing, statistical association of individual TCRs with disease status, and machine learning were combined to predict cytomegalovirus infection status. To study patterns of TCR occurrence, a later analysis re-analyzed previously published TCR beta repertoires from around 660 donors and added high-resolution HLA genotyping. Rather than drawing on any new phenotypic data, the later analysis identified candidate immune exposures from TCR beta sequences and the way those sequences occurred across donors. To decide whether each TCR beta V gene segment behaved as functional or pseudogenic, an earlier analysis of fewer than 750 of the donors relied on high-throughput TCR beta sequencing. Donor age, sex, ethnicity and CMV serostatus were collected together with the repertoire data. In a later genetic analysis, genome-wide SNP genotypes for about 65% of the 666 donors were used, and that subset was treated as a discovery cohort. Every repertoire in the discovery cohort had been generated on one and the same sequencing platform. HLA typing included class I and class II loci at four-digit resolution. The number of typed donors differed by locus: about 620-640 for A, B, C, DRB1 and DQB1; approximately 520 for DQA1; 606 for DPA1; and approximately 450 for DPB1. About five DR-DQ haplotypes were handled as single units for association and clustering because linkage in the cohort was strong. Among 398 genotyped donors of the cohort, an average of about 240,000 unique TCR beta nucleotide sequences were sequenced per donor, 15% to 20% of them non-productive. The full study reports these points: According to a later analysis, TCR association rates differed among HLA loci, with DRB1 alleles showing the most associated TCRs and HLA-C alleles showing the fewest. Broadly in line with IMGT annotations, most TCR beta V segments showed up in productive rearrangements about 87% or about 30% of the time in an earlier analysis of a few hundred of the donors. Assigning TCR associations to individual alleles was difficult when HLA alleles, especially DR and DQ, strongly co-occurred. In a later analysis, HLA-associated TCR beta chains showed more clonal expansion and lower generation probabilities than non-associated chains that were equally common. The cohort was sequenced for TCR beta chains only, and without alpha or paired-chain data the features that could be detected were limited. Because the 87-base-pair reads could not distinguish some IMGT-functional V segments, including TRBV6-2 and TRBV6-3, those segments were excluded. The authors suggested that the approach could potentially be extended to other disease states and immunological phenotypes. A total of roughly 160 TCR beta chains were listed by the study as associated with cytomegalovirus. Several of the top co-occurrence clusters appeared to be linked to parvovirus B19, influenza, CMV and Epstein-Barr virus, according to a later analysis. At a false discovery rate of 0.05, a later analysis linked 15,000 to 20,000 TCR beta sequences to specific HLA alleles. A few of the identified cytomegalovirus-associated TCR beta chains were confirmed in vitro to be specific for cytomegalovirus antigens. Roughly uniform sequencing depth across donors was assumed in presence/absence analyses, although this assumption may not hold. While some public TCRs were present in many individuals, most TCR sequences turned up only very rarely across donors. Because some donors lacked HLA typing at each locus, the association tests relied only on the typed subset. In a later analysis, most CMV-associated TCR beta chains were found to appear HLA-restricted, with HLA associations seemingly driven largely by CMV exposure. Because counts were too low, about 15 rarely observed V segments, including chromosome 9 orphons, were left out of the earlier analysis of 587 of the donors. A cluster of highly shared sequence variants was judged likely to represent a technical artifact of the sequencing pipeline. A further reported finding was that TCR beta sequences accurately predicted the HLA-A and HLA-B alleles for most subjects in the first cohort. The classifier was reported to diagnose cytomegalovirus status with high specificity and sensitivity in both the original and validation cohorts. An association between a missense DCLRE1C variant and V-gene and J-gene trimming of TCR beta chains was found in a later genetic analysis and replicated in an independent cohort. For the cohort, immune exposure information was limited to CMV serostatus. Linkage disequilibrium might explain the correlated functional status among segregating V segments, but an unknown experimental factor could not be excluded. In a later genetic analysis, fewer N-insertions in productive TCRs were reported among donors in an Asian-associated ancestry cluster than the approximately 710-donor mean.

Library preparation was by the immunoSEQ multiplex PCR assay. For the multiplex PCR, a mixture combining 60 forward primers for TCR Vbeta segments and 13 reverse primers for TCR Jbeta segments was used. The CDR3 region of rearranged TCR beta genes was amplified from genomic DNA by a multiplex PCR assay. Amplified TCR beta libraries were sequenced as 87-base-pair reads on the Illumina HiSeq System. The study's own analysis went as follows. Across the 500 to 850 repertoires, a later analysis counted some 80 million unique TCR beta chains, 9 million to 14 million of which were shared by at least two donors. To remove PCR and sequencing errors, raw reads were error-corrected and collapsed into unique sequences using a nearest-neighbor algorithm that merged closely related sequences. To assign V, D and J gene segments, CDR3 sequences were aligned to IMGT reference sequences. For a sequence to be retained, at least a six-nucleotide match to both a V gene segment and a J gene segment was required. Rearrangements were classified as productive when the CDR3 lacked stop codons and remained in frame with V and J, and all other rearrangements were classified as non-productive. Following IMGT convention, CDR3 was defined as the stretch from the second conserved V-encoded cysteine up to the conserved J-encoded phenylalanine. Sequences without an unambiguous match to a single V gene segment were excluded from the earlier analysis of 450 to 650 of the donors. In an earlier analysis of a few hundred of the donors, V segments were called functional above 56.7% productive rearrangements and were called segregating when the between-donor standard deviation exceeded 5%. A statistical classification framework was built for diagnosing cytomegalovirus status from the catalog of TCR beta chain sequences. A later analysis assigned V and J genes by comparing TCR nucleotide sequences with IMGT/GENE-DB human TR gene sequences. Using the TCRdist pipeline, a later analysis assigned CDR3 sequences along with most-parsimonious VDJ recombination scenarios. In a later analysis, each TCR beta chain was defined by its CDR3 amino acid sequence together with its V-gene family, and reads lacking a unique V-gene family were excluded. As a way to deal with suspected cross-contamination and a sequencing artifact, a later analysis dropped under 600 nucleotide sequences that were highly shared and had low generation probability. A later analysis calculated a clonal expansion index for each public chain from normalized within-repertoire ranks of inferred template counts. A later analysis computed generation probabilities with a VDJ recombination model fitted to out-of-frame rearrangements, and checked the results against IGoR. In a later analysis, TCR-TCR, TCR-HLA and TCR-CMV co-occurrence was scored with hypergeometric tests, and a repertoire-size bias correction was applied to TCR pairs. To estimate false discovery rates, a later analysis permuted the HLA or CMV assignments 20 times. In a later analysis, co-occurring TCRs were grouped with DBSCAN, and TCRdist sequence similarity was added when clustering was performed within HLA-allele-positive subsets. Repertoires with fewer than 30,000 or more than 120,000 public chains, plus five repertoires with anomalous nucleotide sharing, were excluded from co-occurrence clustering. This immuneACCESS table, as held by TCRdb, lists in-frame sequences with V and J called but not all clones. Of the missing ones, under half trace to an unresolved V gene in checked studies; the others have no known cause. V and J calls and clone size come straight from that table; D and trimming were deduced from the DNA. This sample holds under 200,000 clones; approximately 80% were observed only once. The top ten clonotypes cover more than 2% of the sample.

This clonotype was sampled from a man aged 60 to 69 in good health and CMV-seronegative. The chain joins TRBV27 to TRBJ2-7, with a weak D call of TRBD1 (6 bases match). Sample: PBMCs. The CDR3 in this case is CASSLGRGSYEQYF. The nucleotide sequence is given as TGTGCCAGCAGTTTGGGCAGGGGCTCCTACGAGCAGTACTTC.